These T cell receptor beta chains were read from a single sample in a study of CD8 T cells in Susac syndrome. MiXCR, applied by TCRdb to the immunoSEQ multiplex PCR reads, yields one record per CDR3 protein. The table includes 150,000 to 200,000 distinct CDR3 sequences, approximately 94% detected once. Sequencing used CD4+ T cells from PBMCs. The receptors come from a human donor with Susac syndrome. CDR3s include the opening cysteine and the closing phenylalanine or tryptophan. The D gene is left open where the match is weak. Clone size, where shown, is once, few, many, or a class for clones that have expanded.

V,J,D,size,CDR3,DNA
TRBV7-6,TRBJ1-1,TRBD1,.,CASSLGTGNTEAFF,TGTGCCAGCAGCTTAGGGACAGGGAACACTGAAGCTTTCTTT
TRBV15,TRBJ1-1,TRBD1,.,CATSRDRGEAFF,TGTGCCACCAGCAGAGACAGGGGGGAAGCTTTCTTT
TRBV7-2,TRBJ2-7,.,once,CASTPGAEQYF,TGTGCCAGCACGCCAGGGGCCGAGCAGTACTTC
TRBV7-2,TRBJ1-1,TRBD1,once,CASTLLQGAEAFF,TGTGCCAGCACCCTCCTCCAGGGGGCTGAAGCTTTCTTT
TRBV20-1,TRBJ2-7,TRBD1,.,CSAEPRDSRVDYEQYF,TGCAGTGCTGAGCCCCGGGACAGCCGGGTCGACTACGAGCAGTACTTC
TRBV29-1,TRBJ2-7,.,.,CSIVIRGGGTYEQYF,TGCAGCATCGTAATCCGTGGGGGTGGGACCTACGAGCAGTACTTC
TRBV6-1,TRBJ1-5,.,.,CASSERGQPQHF,TGTGCCAGCAGTGAAAGAGGTCAGCCCCAGCATTTT
TRBV25-1,TRBJ1-2,.,once,CASSNQDTYGYTF,TGTGCCAGCAGTAACCAGGACACTTATGGCTACACCTTC
TRBV6-6,TRBJ1-2,TRBD1,.,CASSWTGILYTF,TGTGCCAGCAGTTGGACAGGGATTCTCTACACCTTC
TRBV12-3/TRBV12-4,TRBJ1-1,TRBD1,.,CASSLIRDRNTEAFF,TGTGCCAGCAGTCTTATTCGGGACAGGAACACTGAAGCTTTCTTT
TRBV4-2,TRBJ1-2,.,.,CASSPLVTGEGYGYTF,TGTGCCAGCAGCCCCCTTGTGACAGGAGAGGGGTATGGCTACACCTTC
TRBV20-1,TRBJ2-5,TRBD2,.,CSAAGGTIEETQYF,TGCAGTGCCGCGGGGGGAACTATCGAAGAGACCCAGTACTTC
TRBV25-1,TRBJ1-2,.,.,CASSERSASYGYTF,TGTGCCAGCAGTGAACGTAGCGCCTCCTATGGCTACACCTTC
TRBV3-1,TRBJ2-3,TRBD2,.,CASSLTAGTGGTQYF,TGTGCCAGCAGCCTTACAGCGGGGACGGGCGGTACGCAGTATTTT
TRBV5-1,TRBJ2-6,.,.,CASSLAGQLSGANVLTF,TGCGCCAGCAGCTTGGCCGGACAGCTCTCTGGGGCCAACGTCCTGACTTTC
TRBV3-1,TRBJ2-2,TRBD2,.,CASSQEWRASGGFGELFF,TGTGCCAGCAGCCAAGAATGGCGGGCTAGCGGGGGGTTCGGGGAGCTGTTTTTT
TRBV3-1,TRBJ1-2,TRBD1,once,CASSRTTGEDYGYTF,TGTGCCAGCAGCCGCACGACAGGGGAGGACTATGGCTACACCTTC
TRBV12-3/TRBV12-4,TRBJ1-1,.,.,CASTRRVWGTEAFF,TGTGCCAGCACCCGAAGGGTTTGGGGCACTGAAGCTTTCTTT
TRBV7-9,TRBJ2-7,TRBD2,.,CASSLVRGGEYEQYF,TGTGCCAGCAGCTTAGTGCGGGGGGGAGAGTACGAGCAGTACTTC
TRBV30,TRBJ2-7,.,.,CAWSVIGEQYF,TGTGCCTGGAGTGTAATTGGCGAGCAGTACTTC
TRBV3-1,TRBJ1-2,.,once,CASSHSFQWGDTNYGYTF,TGTGCCAGCAGCCATTCATTCCAGTGGGGCGATACAAACTATGGCTACACCTTC
TRBV9,TRBJ2-3,.,.,CASSPRGQGTDTQYF,TGTGCCAGCAGCCCACGCGGGCAGGGCACAGATACGCAGTATTTT
TRBV3-1,TRBJ1-6,.,.,CASSHPGGSPLHF,TGTGCCAGCAGCCATCCTGGAGGGTCACCCCTCCACTTT
TRBV11-2,TRBJ2-4,TRBD2,once,CASSSRGGVAKNIQYF,TGTGCCAGCAGCTCCCGGGGGGGAGTAGCCAAAAACATTCAGTACTTC
TRBV2,TRBJ2-3,.,.,CASRITGIRTDTQYF,TGTGCCAGCCGAATTACCGGGATCCGCACAGATACGCAGTATTTT
TRBV29-1,TRBJ1-1,.,once,CSAAGGTDTEAFF,TGCAGCGCCGCGGGGGGCACGGACACTGAAGCTTTCTTT
TRBV5-4,TRBJ2-1,TRBD2,once,CASSLLLAGGNEQFF,TGTGCCAGCAGCTTGCTGCTAGCGGGGGGCAATGAGCAGTTCTTC
TRBV12-3/TRBV12-4,TRBJ1-1,.,.,CASRRNLNTEAFF,TGTGCCAGCAGGAGGAACTTGAACACTGAAGCTTTCTTT
TRBV3-1,TRBJ2-3,TRBD2,.,CASSQGTSGATDTQYF,TGTGCCAGCAGCCAGGGGACTAGCGGAGCCACAGATACGCAGTATTTT
TRBV2,TRBJ2-2,.,.,CASSGGQRRSRTGELFF,TGTGCCAGCAGTGGAGGACAGCGTCGCTCTCGCACCGGGGAGCTGTTTTTT
TRBV12-3/TRBV12-4,TRBJ2-5,TRBD1,.,CASSLRTGNTETQYF,TGTGCCAGCAGTTTACGGACAGGGAACACGGAGACCCAGTACTTC
TRBV12-3/TRBV12-4,TRBJ2-5,.,.,CASRLGARTQYF,TGTGCCAGCAGGCTGGGGGCTCGGACCCAGTACTTC
TRBV3-1,TRBJ2-7,TRBD1,once,CASSPRTGGDEQYF,TGTGCCAGCAGCCCCAGGACAGGGGGGGACGAGCAGTACTTC
TRBV20-1,TRBJ2-2,.,once,CSALDRNTGELFF,TGCAGTGCTTTGGACAGGAACACCGGGGAGCTGTTTTTT
TRBV7-2,TRBJ2-5,TRBD1,.,CASSRSLGQGARETQYF,TGTGCCAGCAGCCGAAGTTTGGGACAGGGGGCGCGAGAGACCCAGTACTTC
TRBV20-1,TRBJ1-2,TRBD1,once,CSARDRTGYGYTF,TGCAGTGCTAGAGACCGGACAGGATATGGCTACACCTTC
TRBV30,TRBJ2-1,.,.,CAWSGGGPYNEQFF,TGTGCCTGGAGTGGTGGGGGACCCTACAATGAGCAGTTCTTC
TRBV4-1,TRBJ1-2,TRBD1,.,CASSQEQGKKYGYTF,TGCGCCAGCAGCCAGGAACAGGGGAAGAAGTATGGCTACACCTTC
TRBV12-3/TRBV12-4,TRBJ2-7,.,.,CASSPKGGTIEQYF,TGTGCCAGCAGCCCGAAGGGGGGTACGATCGAGCAGTACTTC
TRBV7-9,TRBJ2-4,TRBD1,.,CASSRPDREAKNIQYF,TGTGCCAGCAGCCGTCCTGACAGGGAAGCCAAAAACATTCAGTACTTC
TRBV12-3/TRBV12-4,TRBJ2-1,TRBD1,.,CASSFHGQGPAGQFF,TGTGCCAGCAGTTTCCACGGACAGGGCCCTGCGGGGCAGTTCTTC
TRBV29-1,TRBJ2-1,.,.,CSVAGINEQFF,TGCAGCGTTGCGGGGATCAATGAGCAGTTCTTC
TRBV3-1,TRBJ2-3,.,.,CASRPRGNTDTQYF,TGTGCCAGCAGGCCCCGGGGAAACACAGATACGCAGTATTTT
TRBV29-1,TRBJ1-2,TRBD1,.,CSVERWDRGGYTF,TGCAGCGTTGAAAGGTGGGACAGGGGTGGCTACACCTTC
TRBV10-3,TRBJ1-1,TRBD1,once,CAISDDRGNTEAFF,TGTGCCATCAGTGACGACAGGGGGAACACTGAAGCTTTCTTT
TRBV29-1,TRBJ1-1,.,.,CSVEDRGGATEAFF,TGCAGCGTTGAAGATCGGGGTGGGGCCACTGAAGCTTTCTTT
TRBV20-1,TRBJ1-2,.,.,CSAPLGGYLDGYTF,TGCAGTGCACCACTCGGGGGGTATCTCGATGGCTACACCTTC
TRBV7-2,TRBJ2-1,.,.,CASSPGRGNEQFF,TGTGCCAGCAGCCCCGGAAGGGGAAATGAGCAGTTCTTC
TRBV20-1,TRBJ1-2,.,once,CSARDPRGTWYGYTF,TGCAGTGCTAGAGATCCCCGAGGGACGTGGTATGGCTACACCTTC
TRBV12-5,TRBJ2-6,.,.,CASAPRPGANVLTF,TGTGCTAGTGCTCCCCGCCCTGGGGCCAACGTCCTGACTTTC
TRBV15,TRBJ2-3,.,once,CATSRGSAGATDTQYF,TGTGCCACCAGCAGAGGGTCGGCGGGGGCGACAGATACGCAGTATTTT
TRBV9,TRBJ2-1,.,.,CASSVASNNEQFF,TGTGCCAGCAGCGTAGCTAGCAACAATGAGCAGTTCTTC
TRBV7-9,TRBJ2-7,TRBD1,.,CASSLSGTVSYEQYF,TGTGCCAGCAGCTTAAGTGGGACAGTATCCTACGAGCAGTACTTC
TRBV3-1,TRBJ2-5,.,once,CASTFGGAGETQYF,TGTGCCAGCACCTTTGGGGGGGCGGGAGAGACCCAGTACTTC
TRBV6-2/TRBV6-3,TRBJ2-5,.,.,CASSARTSQETQYF,TGTGCCAGCAGTGCCCGGACAAGTCAAGAGACCCAGTACTTC
TRBV25-1,TRBJ2-7,.,few,CASSGSGYEQYF,TGTGCCAGCTCCGGGTCGGGCTACGAGCAGTACTTC
TRBV3-1,TRBJ1-6,TRBD1,.,CASAPQGESNSPLHF,TGTGCCAGCGCCCCACAGGGGGAGAGTAATTCACCCCTCCACTTT
TRBV6-5,TRBJ2-7,TRBD1,.,CASSADRGAYEQYF,TGTGCCAGCAGTGCCGACAGGGGGGCCTACGAGCAGTACTTC
TRBV7-2,TRBJ1-6,.,.,CASSFVRNSPLHF,TGTGCCAGCAGCTTTGTGAGGAATTCACCCCTCCACTTT
TRBV4-1,TRBJ1-6,.,.,CASSQEAGLNSPLHF,TGCGCCAGCAGCCAAGAGGCAGGATTGAATTCACCCCTCCACTTT